The entry below describes one T cell receptor beta chain. What it recognizes is unknown. TCRdb keeps only in-frame clones here, not all; method: immunoSEQ multiplex PCR. The sample lists 50,000 to 60,000 clones, under 95% occurring once. Looked up from germline, CDR1 is SNHLY and CDR2 is FYNNEI. This CDR3 is 14 amino acids long. Trimming cost V 7 bases and J 0 bases, with 10 bases left between them. These data originate in a study of lymphopenia after photon versus proton radiotherapy. Study-level results: Photon-treated patients lost naive T cells and TCR diversity; proton-treated stayed stable.

The source of this sequence is a woman in her 40s with cholangiocarcinoma. The sequenced sample was peripheral blood, obtained from a patient treated with photon-based radiotherapy. The chain carries TRBV2 and TRBJ1-5; possibly TRBD1 for D (5 bases). In DNA form, the CDR3 reads TGTGCCAGCACGACAGTTAATAGCAATCAGCCCCAGCATTTT. Translating it yields CASTTVNSNQPQHF.